Shown below are 23 T cell receptor beta chains from a single sample sequenced in a study of blood T cell repertoires in COVID-19. Assay: immunoSEQ multiplex PCR; the TCRdb copy retains only in-frame clones and omits some. The sample yields roughly 70,000 clones, around 86% seen once. Sequencing was carried out using peripheral blood. The source is a man in his 70s with active COVID-19.

The chain joins TRBV27 to TRBJ2-3; 12 bases map to TRBD2. V lost 3 bases to trimming and J lost 1 base; unmatched junction nucleotides: 8. Germline lookup yields CDR1 MNHEY and CDR2 SMNVEV (reference sequence). This CDR3 spans 18 amino acids. The CDR3 nucleotides are TGTGCCAGCAGTTTTAGTCTAGCGGGAGGGCGGGGCACAGATACGCAGTATTTT. Translated: CASSFSLAGGRGTDTQYF.

V is TRBV3-1 (or the pseudogene TRBV3-2) and J is TRBJ1-2; D not certain. The germline V gene has CDR1 LGHDT and CDR2 YNNKEL (reference sequence). V lost 1 base and J lost 6, with 6 bases in between. The CDR3 is 12 residues long. CDR3 DNA: TGTGCCAGCAGCCAAGGGGCACATGGCTACACCTTC. The encoded protein is CASSQGAHGYTF.

The chain couples TRBV7-9 to TRBJ1-1; 7 nucleotides match TRBD1. The CDR3 loop spans 15 amino acids. J was trimmed by 5 bases and V by 5 bases; bases with no gene match: 11. Per the germline V gene, CDR1 is SEHNR and CDR2 is FQNEAQ (reference sequence). CDR3 DNA: TGTGCCAGCAGCGGAGGACAGGCCCGGGATACTGAAGCTTTCTTT. It is translated as CASSGGQARDTEAFF.

V and J are TRBV18 and TRBJ2-2; no firm D call. The V gene's germline CDR1 is KGHSH and CDR2 LQKENI. V lost 0 bases, J lost 5 bases, and 7 bases lay in between. The CDR3 is 14 residues long. The CDR3 here is CASSPPVETGELFF. The CDR3, as DNA: TGTGCCAGCTCACCACCGGTAGAAACCGGGGAGCTGTTTTTT.

The rearrangement uses TRBV28 and TRBJ1-5; TRBD1 matches at 9 bases. V gave up 4 bases and J gave up 11 bases; unmatched junction bases: 3. CDR3 length: 12 amino acids. Germline-derived CDR1 and CDR2 are MDHEN and SYDVKM. The CDR3 region is CASSWDRAAQHF. The DNA for the CDR3 is TGTGCCAGCAGTTGGGACAGGGCGGCCCAGCATTTT.

The chain couples TRBV19 to TRBJ2-6; D unclear. The V end lost 7 bases, the J end lost 0 bases, and 19 bases lay between the germline ends. CDR3 length: 18 residues. Germline loops: CDR1 LNHDA, CDR2 SQIVND (reference sequence). The CDR3 nucleotides read TGTGCCAGTACCCCAAGAGGCGGAGTTAGCTCTGGGGCCAACGTCCTGACTTTC. This translates into CASTPRGGVSSGANVLTF.

With respect to this clone: Sequence at one end of the junction differs from germline and may be a read error. The chain couples TRBV7-7 to TRBJ1-5, with 10 bases lining up with TRBD1. The CDR3 is 17 amino acids. The germline V gene has CDR1 SSHAT and CDR2 FNYEAQ (reference sequence). The chain's CDR3 is CASSEQTGGHSNQPQHF. In DNA form, the CDR3 reads TGTGCTAGCAGCGAACAGACAGGGGGCCATAGCAATCAGCCCCAGCATTTT.

The V gene is TRBV12-3 or TRBV12-4, the J gene TRBJ1-1, with TRBD1 matching 9 bases. The length of the CDR3 is 13 residues. Trimming removed 5 bases from V and 7 bases from J; junction bases left unmatched: 5. The CDR3 reads CASSPTDRGEAFF. The CDR3 coding sequence is TGTGCCAGCAGTCCAACGGACAGGGGTGAAGCTTTCTTT.

The chain has TRBV21-1 and TRBJ1-6. TRBV21-1 is a known pseudogene. The CDR3 contains 16 residues. In nucleotides, the CDR3 is TGTGCCAGCAGCAAAGGGTGGGGGGATCATAATTCACCCCTCCACTTT. This translates into CASSKGWGDHNSPLHF.

J is TRBJ2-2 and V is TRBV7-2; 7 bases map to TRBD1. The germline gives CDR1 SGHTA, CDR2 FQGNSA. V trimming: 5 bases; J trimming: 4 bases; junction bases outside the gene matches: 7. This CDR3 comprises 15 residues. CDR3 amino acids: CASSVNRGGTGELFF. DNA of the CDR3: TGTGCCAGCAGCGTGAACAGGGGCGGCACCGGGGAGCTGTTTTTT.

CDR3 sequence (DNA): TGTGCCAGCACCCCCCCCAGCGGGGCCTACGAGCAGTACTTC. Translation: CASTPPSGAYEQYF. The chain couples TRBV6-2 or TRBV6-3 to TRBJ2-7; TRBD2 matches at 7 bases. Trimming cost V 7 bases and J 2 bases; bases outside gene matches: 8. The CDR3 is 14 amino acids. Germline CDR1 MNHEY, CDR2 SVGEGT.

This chain connects TRBV24-1 to TRBJ1-5, with TRBD1 identical over 10 bases. This CDR3 is built from 16 residues. Germline lookup yields CDR1 KGHDR and CDR2 SFDVKD. V gave up 4 bases and J gave up 6 bases; unmatched junction bases: 8. Here the CDR3 reads CATSDIDRGQGQPQHF. CDR3 nucleotides: TGTGCCACCAGTGACATCGACAGGGGGCAGGGTCAGCCCCAGCATTTT.

This clone was observed a few times. J is TRBJ2-3 and V is TRBV6-6; 8 positions match TRBD1. The CDR3 is 16 amino acids. Germline trimming cut 0 bases from V and 4 bases from J; bases unmatched to any gene: 6. Germline CDR1 is MNHNY and CDR2 is SVGAGI (reference sequence). The CDR3 sequence: CASSYSAGGGADTQYF. CDR3 DNA: TGTGCCAGCAGTTACTCCGCAGGGGGCGGCGCAGATACGCAGTATTTT.

The V call is TRBV7-2, the J call TRBJ2-7; a weak D match, TRBD2 (6 bases). The CDR3 is 14 residues long. CDR1 and CDR2 from the germline V gene are SGHTA and FQGNSA. Trimming cost V 3 bases and J 1 base, with 10 bases left between them. The CDR3 loop reads CASSFWGESYEQYF. In DNA, the CDR3 is TGTGCCAGCAGCTTCTGGGGGGAGTCCTACGAGCAGTACTTC.

V usage is TRBV7-3 and J usage is TRBJ2-1, with 9 positions matching TRBD2. This CDR3 region has 16 residues. The trim removed 2 bases at V and 4 bases at J, leaving 6 bases unmatched. Germline lookup yields CDR1 SGHTA and CDR2 FQGTGA. CDR3 sequence: CASSLYASGAYNEQFF. The CDR3 nucleotides read TGTGCCAGCAGCTTATACGCTAGCGGGGCATACAATGAGCAGTTCTTC.

The chain employs TRBV9 and TRBJ1-6; D is perhaps TRBD1 (6 bases). Trimming cost V 4 bases and J 7 bases, with 12 bases left between them. CDR1 is SGDLS and CDR2 is YYNGEE in the germline V gene. The CDR3 spans 14 residues. CDR3 sequence reads: CASSTRDTNSPLHF. The CDR3 region has the DNA TGTGCCAGCAGCACCCGGGACACAAATTCACCCCTCCACTTT.

This chain joins TRBV6-5 and TRBJ2-7; tentatively, D is TRBD2 (7 bases). The CDR3 loop spans 12 amino acids. V shed 8 bases and J shed 4 bases, with 12 bases lying between them. Germline V gene data show CDR1 as MNHEY and CDR2 as SVGAGI. The CDR3 region is CASQGGGYEQYF. As DNA, the CDR3 is TGTGCCAGCCAAGGGGGGGGGTACGAGCAGTACTTC.

V usage is TRBV7-9 and J usage is TRBJ2-5, with 10 positions matching TRBD2. Looked up from germline, CDR1 is SEHNR and CDR2 is FQNEAQ (reference sequence). V lost 3 bases to trimming and J lost 5 bases; unmatched junction nucleotides: 6. This CDR3 has 15 residues. The CDR3 DNA is TGTGCCAGCAGCTTGTCGGCTAGCGGGAGTGAGACCCAGTACTTC. It specifies CASSLSASGSETQYF.

This clone was found many times. At the DNA level, this CDR3 is encoded by other sequences in the same sample as well. The V call is TRBV5-5, the J call TRBJ1-1; no clear D gene. Germline CDR1 and CDR2: SGHKS and YYEKEE (reference sequence). There are 14 residues in the CDR3. The germline V and J ends were trimmed by 1 base and 0 bases, with 7 bases remaining between them. This CDR3 is CASSLQRMNTEAFF. The CDR3 DNA reads TGTGCCAGCAGCTTGCAGCGGATGAACACTGAAGCTTTCTTT.

A single count supports this clone. The chain is built from TRBV19 and TRBJ2-7; 8 bases are a match to TRBD1. Germline values: CDR1 LNHDA, CDR2 SQIVND (reference sequence). This CDR3 has 17 amino acids. After removal of 10 bases from V and 2 bases from J, the junction contained 19 bases not matched to a gene. The CDR3 loop reads CATLDRGTRTGTYEQYF. The CDR3 bases are TGTGCCACCCTAGATCGGGGGACCAGGACAGGGACCTACGAGCAGTACTTC. The full variable domain, in which reference TRBV19 and TRBJ2-7 provide the parts outside the CDR3, is DGGITQSPKYLFRKEGQNVTLSCEQNLNHDAMYWYRQDPGQGLRLIYYSQIVNDFQKGDIAEGYSVSREKKESFPLTVTSAQKNPTAFYLCATLDRGTRTGTYEQYFGPGTRLTVT.

This sequence joins TRBV18 and TRBJ2-5, with TRBD1 identical over 7 bases. The CDR3 length is 14 residues. The J segment lost 2 bases and the V segment lost 3 bases, leaving 3 bases of the junction unmatched. The germline gives CDR1 KGHSH, CDR2 LQKENI. CDR3 amino acids: CASSPRTGQETQYF. In nucleotides, the CDR3 is TGTGCCAGCTCACCCCGGACAGGTCAAGAGACCCAGTACTTC. Together with reference TRBV18 and TRBJ2-5, the CDR3 gives the full variable domain: NAGVMQNPRHLVRRRGQEARLRCSPMKGHSHVYWYRQLPEEGLKFMVYLQKENIIDESGMPKERFSAEFPKEGPSILRIQQVVRGDSAAYFCASSPRTGQETQYFGPGTRLLVL.

The gene calls are TRBV7-2 and TRBJ2-1; D gene ambiguous. Germline-derived CDR1 and CDR2 are SGHTA and FQGNSA. This CDR3 has 13 amino acids. The ends were cut back, 5 bases at V and 7 bases at J, with 12 bases in the middle. The CDR3 DNA reads TGTGCCAGCAGCGCCGACTGGGTGAATGAGCAGTTCTTC. Translation gives CASSADWVNEQFF.

This rearrangement joins TRBV6-1 to TRBJ2-1; 8 positions match TRBD2. With V trimmed by 3 bases and J by 16 bases, 11 bases remained unmatched. The CDR3 extends over 13 amino acids. Germline V gives CDR1 MNHNS, CDR2 SASEGT. The CDR3 DNA is TGTGCCAGCAGTGATGAGGGAGGCGGGAGGAGTTTCTTC. This gives the protein CASSDEGGGRSFF.